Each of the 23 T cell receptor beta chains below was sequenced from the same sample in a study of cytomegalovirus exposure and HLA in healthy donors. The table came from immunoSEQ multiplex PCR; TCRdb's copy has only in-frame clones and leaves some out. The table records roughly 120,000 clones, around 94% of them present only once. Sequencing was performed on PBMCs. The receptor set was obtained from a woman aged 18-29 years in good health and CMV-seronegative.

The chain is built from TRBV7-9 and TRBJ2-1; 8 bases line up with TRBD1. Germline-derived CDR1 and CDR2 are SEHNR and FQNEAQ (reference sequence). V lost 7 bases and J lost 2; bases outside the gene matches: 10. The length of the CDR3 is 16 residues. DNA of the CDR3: TGTGCCAGCATTCGCTCCGGGACAGGACCCTACAATGAGCAGTTCTTC. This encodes CASIRSGTGPYNEQFF.

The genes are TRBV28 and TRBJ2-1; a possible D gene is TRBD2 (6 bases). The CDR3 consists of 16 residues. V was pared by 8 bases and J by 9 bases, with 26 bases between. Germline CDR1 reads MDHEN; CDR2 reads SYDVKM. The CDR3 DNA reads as TGTGCCAGCCACCCGGGGTTTGGGGGGAACCCCCTTGAGCAGTTCTTC. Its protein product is CASHPGFGGNPLEQFF.

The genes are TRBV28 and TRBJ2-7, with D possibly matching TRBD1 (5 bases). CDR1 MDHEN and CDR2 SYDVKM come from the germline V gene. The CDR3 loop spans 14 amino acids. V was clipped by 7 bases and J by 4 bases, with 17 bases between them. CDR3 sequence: CASKLPGRLYEQYF. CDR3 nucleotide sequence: TGTGCCAGCAAGCTCCCAGGGCGTCTATACGAGCAGTACTTC.

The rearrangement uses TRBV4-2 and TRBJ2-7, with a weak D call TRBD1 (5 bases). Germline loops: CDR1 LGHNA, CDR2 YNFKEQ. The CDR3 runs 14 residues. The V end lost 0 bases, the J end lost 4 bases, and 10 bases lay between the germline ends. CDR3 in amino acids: CASSQESRVYEQYF. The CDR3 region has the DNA TGTGCCAGCAGCCAAGAGTCCAGGGTGTACGAGCAGTACTTC.

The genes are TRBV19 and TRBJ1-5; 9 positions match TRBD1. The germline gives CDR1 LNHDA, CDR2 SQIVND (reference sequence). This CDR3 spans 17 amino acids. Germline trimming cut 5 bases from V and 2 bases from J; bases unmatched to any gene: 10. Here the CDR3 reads CASSALTGGVGNQPQHF. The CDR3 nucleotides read TGTGCCAGTAGTGCCCTGACAGGGGGGGTTGGCAATCAGCCCCAGCATTTT. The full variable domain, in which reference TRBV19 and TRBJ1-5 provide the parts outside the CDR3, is DGGITQSPKYLFRKEGQNVTLSCEQNLNHDAMYWYRQDPGQGLRLIYYSQIVNDFQKGDIAEGYSVSREKKESFPLTVTSAQKNPTAFYLCASSALTGGVGNQPQHFGDGTRLSIL.

CDR3 amino acids: CAWSPGDREKLFF. DNA for the CDR3: TGTGCCTGGAGTCCAGGGGACCGAGAAAAACTGTTTTTT. The chain carries TRBV30 and TRBJ1-4; D may be TRBD1 (6 bases). V lost 2 bases and J lost 8, with 12 bases in between. This CDR3 has 13 amino acids. Germline V gene sequence: CDR1 GTSNPN, CDR2 SVGIG (reference sequence).

In DNA, the CDR3 is TGTGCCAGCAGCCGGGCGGGGAGGGCGACAGATACGCAGTATTTT. Its translation is CASSRAGRATDTQYF. The chain links TRBV5-5 to TRBJ2-3, with 7 bases fitting TRBD2. The CDR3 covers 15 residues. Germline V CDR1 and CDR2: SGHKS, YYEKEE (reference sequence). With V trimmed by 4 bases and J by 3 bases, 8 bases remained unmatched.

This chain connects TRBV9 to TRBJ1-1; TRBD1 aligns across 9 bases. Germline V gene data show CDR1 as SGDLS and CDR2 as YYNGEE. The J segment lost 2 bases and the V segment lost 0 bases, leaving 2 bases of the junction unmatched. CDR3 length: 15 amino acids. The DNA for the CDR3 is TGTGCCAGCAGCGTAGCGGACAGGGGAAACACTGAAGCTTTCTTT. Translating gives CASSVADRGNTEAFF.

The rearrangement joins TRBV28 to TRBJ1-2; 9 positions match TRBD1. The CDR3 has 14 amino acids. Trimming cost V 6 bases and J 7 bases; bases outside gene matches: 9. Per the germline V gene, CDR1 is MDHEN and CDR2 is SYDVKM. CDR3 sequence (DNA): TGTGCCAGCAGATCGGGACAGGGATCCATTGGCTACACCTTC. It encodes CASRSGQGSIGYTF.

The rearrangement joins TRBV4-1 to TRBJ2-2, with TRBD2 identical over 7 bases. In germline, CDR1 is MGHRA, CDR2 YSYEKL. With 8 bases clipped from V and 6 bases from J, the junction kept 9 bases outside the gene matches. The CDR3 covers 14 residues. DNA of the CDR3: TGCGCCAGCCAATGGGAGCGGGGTCCCGGGGAGCTGTTTTTT. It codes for CASQWERGPGELFF.

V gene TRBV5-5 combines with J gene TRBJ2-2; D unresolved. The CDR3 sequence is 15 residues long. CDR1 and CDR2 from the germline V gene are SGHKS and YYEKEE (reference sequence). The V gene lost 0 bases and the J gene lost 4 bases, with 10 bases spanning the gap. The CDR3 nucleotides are TGTGCCAGCAGCTTGGTAAACGCGGTCACCGGGGAGCTGTTTTTT. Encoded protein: CASSLVNAVTGELFF.

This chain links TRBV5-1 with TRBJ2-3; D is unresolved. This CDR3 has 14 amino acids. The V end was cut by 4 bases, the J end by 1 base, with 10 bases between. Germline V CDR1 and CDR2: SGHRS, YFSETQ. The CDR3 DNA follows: TGCGCCAGCAGCATGCAGGCAGGCACAGATACGCAGTATTTT. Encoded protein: CASSMQAGTDTQYF.

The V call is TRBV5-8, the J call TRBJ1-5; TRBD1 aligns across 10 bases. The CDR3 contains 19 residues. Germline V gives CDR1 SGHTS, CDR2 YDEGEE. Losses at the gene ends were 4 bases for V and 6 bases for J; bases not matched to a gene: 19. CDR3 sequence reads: CASSRDRDRGTSGSQPQHF. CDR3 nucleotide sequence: TGTGCCAGCAGCCGTGACCGGGACAGGGGAACCTCTGGGAGTCAGCCCCAGCATTTT.

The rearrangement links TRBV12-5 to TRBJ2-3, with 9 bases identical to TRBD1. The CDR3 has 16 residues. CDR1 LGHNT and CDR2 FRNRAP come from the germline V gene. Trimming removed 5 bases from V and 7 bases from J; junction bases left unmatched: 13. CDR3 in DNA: TGTGCTAGTGGTCAACGGACAGGGGTTGGGGGTAATACGCAGTATTTT. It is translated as CASGQRTGVGGNTQYF.

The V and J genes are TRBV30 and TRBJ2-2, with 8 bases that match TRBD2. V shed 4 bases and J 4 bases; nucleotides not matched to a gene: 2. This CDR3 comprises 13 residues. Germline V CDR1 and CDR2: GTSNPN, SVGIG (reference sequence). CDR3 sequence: CAWTGGLTGELFF. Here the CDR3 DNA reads TGTGCCTGGACGGGGGGGCTCACCGGGGAGCTGTTTTTT.

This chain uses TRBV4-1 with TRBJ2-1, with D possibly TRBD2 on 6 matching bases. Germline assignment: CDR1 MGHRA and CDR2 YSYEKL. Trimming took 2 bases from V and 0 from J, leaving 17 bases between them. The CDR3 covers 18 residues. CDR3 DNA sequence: TGCGCCAGCAGCCAACTAGCCAGCGGGTCGAGCTCCTACAATGAGCAGTTCTTC. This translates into CASSQLASGSSSYNEQFF.

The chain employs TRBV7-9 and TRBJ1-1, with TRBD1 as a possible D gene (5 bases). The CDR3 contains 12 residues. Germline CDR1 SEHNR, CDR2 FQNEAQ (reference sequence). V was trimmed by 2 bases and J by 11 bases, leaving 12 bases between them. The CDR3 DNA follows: TGTGCCAGCAGCTTATGGGGCAGGGATGCTTTCTTT. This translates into CASSLWGRDAFF.

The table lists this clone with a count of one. For the CDR3, the DNA is TGTGCCAGCAGTCTCTACCGGGACTACACCTTC. Protein: CASSLYRDYTF. The gene calls are TRBV28 and TRBJ1-2; D not certain. The CDR3 runs to 11 residues. The V gene lost 5 bases and the J gene lost 10 bases, with 11 bases spanning the gap. Germline values: CDR1 MDHEN, CDR2 SYDVKM.

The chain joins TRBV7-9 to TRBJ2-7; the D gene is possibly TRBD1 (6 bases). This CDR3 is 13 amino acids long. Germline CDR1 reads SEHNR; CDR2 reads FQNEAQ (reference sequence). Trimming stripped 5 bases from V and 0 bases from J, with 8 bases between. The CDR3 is CASSQGGSYEQYF. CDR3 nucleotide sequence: TGTGCCAGCAGCCAAGGGGGCTCCTACGAGCAGTACTTC. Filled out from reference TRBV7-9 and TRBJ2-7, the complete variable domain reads DTGVSQNPRHKITKRGQNVTFRCDPISEHNRLYWYRQTLGQGPEFLTYFQNEAQLEKSRLLSDRFSAERPKGSFSTLEIQRTEQGDSAMYLCASSQGGSYEQYFGPGTRLTVT.

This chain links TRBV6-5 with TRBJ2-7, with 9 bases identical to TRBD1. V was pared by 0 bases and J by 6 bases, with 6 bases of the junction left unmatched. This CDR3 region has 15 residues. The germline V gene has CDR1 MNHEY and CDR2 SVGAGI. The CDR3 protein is CASSYSTGGAGEQYF. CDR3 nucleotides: TGTGCCAGCAGTTACTCGACAGGGGGGGCGGGCGAGCAGTACTTC.

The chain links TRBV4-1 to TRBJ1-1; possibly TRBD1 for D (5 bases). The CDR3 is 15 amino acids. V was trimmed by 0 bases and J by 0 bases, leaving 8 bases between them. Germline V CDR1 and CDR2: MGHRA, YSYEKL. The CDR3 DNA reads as TGCGCCAGCAGCCAAGATAAGGGGTTGAACACTGAAGCTTTCTTT. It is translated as CASSQDKGLNTEAFF.

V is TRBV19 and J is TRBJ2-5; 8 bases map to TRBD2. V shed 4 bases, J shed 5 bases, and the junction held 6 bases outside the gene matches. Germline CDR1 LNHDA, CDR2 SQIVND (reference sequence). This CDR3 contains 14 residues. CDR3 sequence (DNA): TGTGCCAGTAGTAAGGGACTAGGCGATGAGACCCAGTACTTC. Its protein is CASSKGLGDETQYF.

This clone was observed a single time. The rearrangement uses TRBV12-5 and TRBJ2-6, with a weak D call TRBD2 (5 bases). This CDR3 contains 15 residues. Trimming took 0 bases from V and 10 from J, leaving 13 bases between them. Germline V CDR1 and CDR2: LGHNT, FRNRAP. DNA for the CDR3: TGTGCTAGTGGTTTGGTACTGAGAGGGTTTAACGTCCTGACTTTC. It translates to CASGLVLRGFNVLTF.